These 24 T cell receptor beta chains originate from one sample sequenced in a study of T cell repertoires in cytomegalovirus infection. TCRdb re-called the reads through MiXCR, storing one row per CDR3 protein. Among roughly 640,000 distinct CDR3 sequences listed, 24% were seen once. Sequencing was carried out using CD8+ T cells from PBMCs. The receptors stem from a human donor in good health (CMV status not recorded). Some clones in this sample may be carry-over from other donors' samples.

This clonotype has just a few counts. J is TRBJ1-5 and V is TRBV14; D perhaps matches TRBD1 (5 bases). Trimming took 2 bases from V and 0 from J, leaving 8 bases between them. The CDR3 loop spans 15 amino acids. The germline V gene has CDR1 SGHDN and CDR2 FVKESK. Here the CDR3 reads CASSQWDGSNQPQHF. Written as DNA, the CDR3 is TGTGCCAGCAGCCAATGGGACGGTAGCAATCAGCCCCAGCATTTT.

The chain links TRBV2 to TRBJ2-5; 8 nucleotides line up with TRBD1. Germline assignment: CDR1 SNHLY and CDR2 FYNNEI. The CDR3 covers 16 residues. With V trimmed by 3 bases and J by 5 bases, 11 bases remained unmatched. The CDR3 sequence: CASSEGPQGADETQYF. CDR3 sequence (DNA): TGTGCCAGCAGTGAGGGACCGCAGGGGGCGGATGAGACCCAGTACTTC. The full variable domain, in which reference TRBV2 and TRBJ2-5 provide the parts outside the CDR3, is EPEVTQTPSHQVTQMGQEVILRCVPISNHLYFYWYRQILGQKVEFLVSFYNNEISEKSEIFDDQFSVERPDGSNFTLKIRSTKLEDSAMYFCASSEGPQGADETQYFGPGTRLLVL.

This clonotype was seen ten or more times. The rearrangement joins TRBV28 to TRBJ2-7, with 10 bases matching TRBD1. This CDR3 has 15 residues. Trimming took 6 bases from V and 1 from J; bases not matched to a gene: 6. Germline CDR1 and CDR2: MDHEN and SYDVKM. The CDR3 loop is CASSTTGGESYEQYV. The CDR3 coding sequence is TGTGCCAGCAGCACGACAGGGGGCGAGTCCTACGAGCAGTACGTC.

This clonotype was counted a few times. V is TRBV29-1 and J is TRBJ1-1, with D uncertain. There are 14 residues in the CDR3. The germline V gene encodes CDR1 SQVTM and CDR2 ANQGSEA. V gave up 4 bases and J gave up 0 bases, with 12 bases separating them. The chain's CDR3 is CSVGPDGLNTEAFF. The CDR3 DNA follows: TGCAGCGTTGGGCCCGACGGATTGAACACTGAAGCTTTCTTT.

A word on this clonotype: One end of the junction fails to match germline, which may point to a read error. The chain joins TRBV28 to TRBJ2-1; 7 bases are shared with TRBD2. This CDR3 contains 13 residues. Germline CDR1 MDHEN, CDR2 SYDVKM. CDR3 in amino acids: CASSARLATEQLF. In nucleotides, the CDR3 is TGTGCCAGCAGTGCGCGACTAGCTACTGAGCAGCTCTTC. Complete variable domain (other parts from reference TRBV28 and TRBJ2-1): DVKVTQSSRYLVKRTGEKVFLECVQDMDHENMFWYRQDPGLGLRLIYFSYDVKMKEKGDIPEGYSVSREKKERFSLILESASTNQTSMYLCASSARLATEQLFGPGTRLTVL.

The chain has TRBV20-1 and TRBJ2-5, with TRBD2 identical over 10 bases. The CDR3 length is 16 residues. Trimming removed 0 bases from V and 2 bases from J; junction bases left unmatched: 6. Germline assignment: CDR1 DFQATT and CDR2 SNEGSKA (reference sequence). The CDR3: CSARDSLAGAQETQYF. The DNA of the CDR3 is TGCAGTGCTAGAGATTCGCTAGCGGGGGCACAAGAGACCCAGTACTTC.

This clonotype was seen a handful of times. The chain combines TRBV20-1 with TRBJ2-1, with D unresolved. The CDR3 consists of 13 residues. Trimming removed 8 bases at V and 8 bases at J, with 19 bases between. Germline lookup yields CDR1 DFQATT and CDR2 SNEGSKA (reference sequence). CDR3 residues: CSYPGSKLDEQFF. As DNA, the CDR3 is TGCAGTTACCCGGGTTCTAAACTCGATGAGCAGTTCTTC.

The chain is built from TRBV20-1 and TRBJ1-6; weak D call: TRBD1 (6 bases). Trimming shortened V by 5 bases and J by 0 bases, and 11 bases separated the two germline ends. CDR1 and CDR2 from the germline V gene are DFQATT and SNEGSKA (reference sequence). The CDR3 consists of 15 residues. CDR3 region: CSARGQSSYNSPLHF. The CDR3 bases are TGCAGTGCTCGGGGACAAAGCTCCTATAATTCACCCCTCCACTTT.

This clonotype was counted only a few times. The chain uses TRBV6-2 or TRBV6-3 and TRBJ2-1; TRBD2 matches 9 bases. The CDR3 extends over 14 amino acids. V lost 8 bases to trimming and J lost 4 bases; unmatched junction nucleotides: 6. Germline assignment: CDR1 MNHEY and CDR2 SVGEGT. The CDR3 sequence is CASRGTSTYNEQFF. For the CDR3, the DNA is TGTGCCAGCCGCGGGACTAGCACATACAATGAGCAGTTCTTC.

This clonotype was seen at least ten times. V is TRBV2 and J is TRBJ2-1, with D uncertain. Looked up from germline, CDR1 is SNHLY and CDR2 is FYNNEI. This CDR3 is built from 15 residues. With 4 bases removed from V and 3 bases from J, the gap between germline ends came to 13 bases. CDR3 loop: CASSARAYDYNEQFF. Here the CDR3 DNA reads TGTGCCAGCAGTGCCCGGGCCTATGACTACAATGAGCAGTTCTTC.

The V call is TRBV12-3 or TRBV12-4, the J call TRBJ1-3, with D uncertain. This CDR3 is built from 13 residues. V dropped 5 bases and J dropped 5 bases, with 10 bases sitting between them. CDR3 in DNA: TGTGCCAGCAGTAAAACTGAAAGAAACACCATATATTTT. Encoded protein: CASSKTERNTIYF.

This clonotype was counted at least ten times. The V gene is TRBV7-6, the J gene TRBJ2-2; D not resolved. The CDR3 consists of 11 residues. The germline gives CDR1 SGHVS, CDR2 FNYEAQ. The V gene lost 6 bases and the J gene lost 8 bases, with 7 bases spanning the gap. CDR3 sequence: CASSPGGELFF. In nucleotides, the CDR3 is TGTGCCAGCAGTCCTGGAGGGGAGCTGTTTTTT.

The V call is TRBV27, the J call TRBJ2-1; TRBD1 matches 7 bases. CDR3 size: 16 residues. V gave up 6 bases and J gave up 7 bases; unmatched junction bases: 15. Germline values: CDR1 MNHEY, CDR2 SMNVEV (reference sequence). CDR3 in DNA: TGTGCCAGCAGGCATTCCGGGACAGCTTCGAGGAATGAGCAGTTCTTC. It codes for CASRHSGTASRNEQFF.

The table lists this clonotype with many counts. This rearrangement joins TRBV7-6 to TRBJ2-5; maybe TRBD1 (6 bases). V gave up 4 bases and J gave up 2 bases, with 14 bases separating them. Germline CDR1 is SGHVS and CDR2 is FNYEAQ. This CDR3 is built from 15 residues. CDR3 DNA: TGTGCCAGCAGCTCCCTGACAGGAGCACAAGAGACCCAGTACTTC. This codes for CASSSLTGAQETQYF.

V usage is TRBV20-1 and J usage is TRBJ1-2, with TRBD1 as a possible D gene (5 bases). The germline CDR1 and CDR2 sequences are DFQATT and SNEGSKA (reference sequence). This CDR3 has 14 residues. V was pared by 0 bases and J by 4 bases, with 12 bases between. The CDR3 DNA reads TGCAGTGCTAGAGATCGGAGCGACAGCTATGGCTACACCTTC. This encodes CSARDRSDSYGYTF.

The sample holds many counts of this clonotype. The gene calls are TRBV20-1 and TRBJ2-7; 11 nucleotides match TRBD2. CDR3 length: 15 amino acids. With 0 bases clipped from V and 4 bases from J, the junction kept 5 bases outside the gene matches. Germline lookup yields CDR1 DFQATT and CDR2 SNEGSKA (reference sequence). The chain's CDR3 is CSARDPGLADYEQYF. CDR3 sequence (DNA): TGCAGTGCTAGAGACCCGGGACTAGCGGATTACGAGCAGTACTTC.

On this clonotype: This could be a read error, since a much larger clone is one nucleotide away. The rearrangement links TRBV19 to TRBJ1-1, with D perhaps TRBD1 (5 bases). V was pared by 0 bases and J by 4 bases, with 18 bases between. CDR1 and CDR2 from the germline V gene are LNHDA and SQIVND (reference sequence). The CDR3 spans 17 residues. The CDR3 region is CASSIDPTLPRGTEAFF. The CDR3 DNA reads as TGTGCCAGTAGTATAGACCCGACACTACCGAGGGGCACTGAAGCTTTCTTT.

This sequence joins TRBV13 and TRBJ2-3; TRBD2 matches at 8 bases. Germline V lookup: CDR1 PRHDT, CDR2 FYEKMQ (reference sequence). The CDR3 contains 15 residues. V shed 0 bases, J shed 7 bases, and the junction held 6 bases outside the gene matches. Written as DNA, the CDR3 is TGTGCCAGCAGCTTAGGCGGGGGGGCAGGATATACGCAGTATTTT. Encoded protein: CASSLGGGAGYTQYF.

This clonotype was counted once. The CDR3 nucleotides read TGTGCCACCAGCAGGGACAGGGGGCTGGCAACTAATGAAAAACTGTTTTTT. As protein: CATSRDRGLATNEKLFF. The J gene is TRBJ1-4, the V gene TRBV15; TRBD1 matches 11 bases. Per germline, CDR1 LNHNV and CDR2 YYDKDF (reference sequence). V dropped 3 bases and J dropped 0; count of bases not matched to a gene: 3. The CDR3 contains 17 residues.

The table lists this clonotype with many counts. This chain uses TRBV6-1 with TRBJ2-7; the D gene is possibly TRBD1 (6 bases). V was cut by 4 bases and J by 3 bases, with 10 bases left in between. The CDR3 is made up of 13 amino acids. Germline loops: CDR1 MNHNS, CDR2 SASEGT. The CDR3 region is CASSVGHHYEQYF. CDR3 nucleotides: TGTGCCAGCAGTGTGGGACACCACTACGAGCAGTACTTC.

The V call is TRBV28, the J call TRBJ1-5; 8 bases are shared with TRBD1. CDR3 length: 17 amino acids. Trimming cost V 5 bases and J 5 bases; bases outside gene matches: 14. Germline lookup yields CDR1 MDHEN and CDR2 SYDVKM. CDR3: CASSHPVTGGTDQPQHF. DNA of the CDR3: TGTGCCAGCAGTCACCCGGTCACAGGGGGGACTGATCAGCCCCAGCATTTT.

The chain uses TRBV5-4 and TRBJ2-7, with 13 positions matching TRBD2. There are 15 residues in the CDR3. Unmatched junction bases numbered 1, after V lost 0 bases and J lost 4 bases. Germline V lookup: CDR1 SGHNT, CDR2 YYREEE (reference sequence). This CDR3 reads CASSLGTSGGYEQYV. The DNA of the CDR3 is TGTGCCAGCAGCTTGGGGACTAGCGGGGGATACGAGCAGTACGTC.

This clonotype was seen a few times. This rearrangement joins TRBV18 to TRBJ2-7; 10 bases line up with TRBD2. V shed 2 bases and J 2 bases; nucleotides not matched to a gene: 6. The CDR3 runs 16 residues. The germline CDR1 and CDR2 sequences are KGHSH and LQKENI. CDR3: CASSPKLAGGPYEQYV. DNA of the CDR3: TGTGCCAGCTCACCAAAGTTAGCGGGGGGCCCCTACGAGCAGTACGTC.

V gene TRBV29-1 combines with J gene TRBJ1-5; D gene uncertain. Trimming stripped 1 base from V and 5 bases from J, with 21 bases between. This CDR3 is 17 amino acids long. The germline V gene encodes CDR1 SQVTM and CDR2 ANQGSEA. The CDR3 sequence: CSVEVRVVVDRDQPQHF. The CDR3 region has the DNA TGCAGCGTTGAAGTGCGCGTCGTCGTAGATCGGGATCAGCCCCAGCATTTT.